This T cell receptor beta chain was sequenced in a study of blood T cell repertoires in COVID-19. Study information: Samples came from the United States, Italy and Spain, spanning acute and convalescent COVID-19. From T cells, B-cell-depleted T cells, or PBMCs came the material, which was cDNA or gDNA.

The CDR3 sequence is 13 residues long. V dropped 6 bases and J dropped 7; count of bases not matched to a gene: 7. The assay was immunoSEQ multiplex PCR, and TCRdb's table has in-frame clones only and misses some. The table records around 200,000 clones, approximately 90% of them present only once. The chain links TRBV12-3 or TRBV12-4 to TRBJ1-1; 8 nucleotides align to TRBD1. The source of this sequence is a man aged 18-30 years with active or convalescent COVID-19. The specimen sequenced was peripheral blood. This CDR3 is CASSPDRAHEAFF. The CDR3 bases are TGTGCCAGCAGCCCGGACAGGGCCCATGAAGCTTTCTTT.